The entry below describes one T cell receptor beta chain. These data originate in a study of blood T cell repertoires in COVID-19. Study-level background: From T cells, B-cell-depleted T cells, or PBMCs came the material, which was cDNA or gDNA.

The V gene's germline CDR1 is ENHRY and CDR2 SYGVKD. CDR3 length equals 14 residues. The J segment lost 2 bases and the V segment lost 6 bases, leaving 6 bases of the junction unmatched. Sequenced by immunoSEQ multiplex PCR; TCRdb stores in-frame clones only, minus some. The table lists tens of thousands of clones, roughly 90% of them singletons, with 9.5% to 15% in the top ten. The sequencing input was peripheral blood. The origin of this receptor is a human donor in a cohort sampled during active COVID-19. The rearrangement uses TRBV10-3 and TRBJ2-7; TRBD2 matches 8 bases. CDR3 residues: CAIRGSGGTYEQYF. DNA for the CDR3: TGTGCCATCAGAGGGAGCGGGGGAACCTACGAGCAGTACTTC.